A selection of T cell receptor beta chains follows, all from one sample in a study of T-cell memory formation after mild COVID-19. TCRdb itself ran the 5' RACE reads through MiXCR, one entry per CDR3 protein. Of over 150,000 distinct CDR3 sequences in the sample, roughly 18% were seen once. The specimen sequenced was PBMCs or a T cell subset sorted from them (not recorded which). The receptors derive from a man aged 18 to 30 who had mild COVID-19 (a few samples of this study predate the infection). Cell type and time point are not known. CDR3s include the opening cysteine and the closing phenylalanine or tryptophan. The D gene is left open where the match is weak. Size tells how often a clone was seen (once, few, many) or the class of an expanded clone, and some rows leave it out.

d_gene: TRBD2
j_gene: TRBJ2-5
abundance: .
v_gene: TRBV20-1
len: 15
CDR3aa: CSATPAAGGGETQYF
CDR3nt: TGCAGTGCCACGCCGGCAGCGGGGGGTGGGGAGACCCAGTACTTC

d_gene: TRBD1
j_gene: TRBJ2-1
abundance: few
v_gene: TRBV11-2
len: 13
CDR3aa: CASSTDRYNEQFF
CDR3nt: TGTGCCAGCAGCACGGACAGGTACAATGAGCAGTTCTTC

d_gene: .
j_gene: TRBJ1-2
abundance: .
v_gene: TRBV7-9
len: 16
CDR3aa: CASRINYRDSNYGYTF
CDR3nt: TGTGCCAGCAGAATCAATTACAGGGACTCTAACTATGGCTACACCTTC

d_gene: TRBD2
j_gene: TRBJ2-3
abundance: .
v_gene: TRBV7-2
len: 14
CDR3aa: CASSERLAADTQYF
CDR3nt: TGTGCCAGCAGCGAAAGACTAGCGGCGGATACGCAGTATTTT

d_gene: TRBD1
j_gene: TRBJ2-7
abundance: .
v_gene: TRBV5-1
len: 15
CDR3aa: CASSPGQTSSYEQYF
CDR3nt: TGCGCCAGCAGCCCGGGACAGACGAGCTCCTACGAGCAGTACTTC

d_gene: .
j_gene: TRBJ1-2
abundance: few
v_gene: TRBV20-1
len: 12
CDR3aa: CSAFSAGQGYTF
CDR3nt: TGCAGTGCTTTCTCGGCAGGGCAAGGCTACACCTTC

d_gene: .
j_gene: TRBJ2-3
abundance: few
v_gene: TRBV6-2/TRBV6-3
len: 14
CDR3aa: CASRTVPGSDTQYF
CDR3nt: TGTGCCAGCAGAACCGTTCCCGGCTCAGATACGCAGTATTTT

d_gene: .
j_gene: TRBJ2-3
abundance: few
v_gene: TRBV24-1
len: 15
CDR3aa: CATSGWTARTDTQYF
CDR3nt: TGTGCCACCAGTGGCTGGACAGCGAGAACAGATACGCAGTATTTT

d_gene: .
j_gene: TRBJ2-3
abundance: .
v_gene: TRBV7-6
len: 13
CDR3aa: CASRHTSTDTQYF
CDR3nt: TGTGCCAGCAGACACACTAGCACAGATACGCAGTATTTT

d_gene: TRBD1
j_gene: TRBJ2-7
abundance: few
v_gene: TRBV11-2
len: 14
CDR3aa: CASSLRDRGREQYF
CDR3nt: TGTGCCAGCAGCTTAAGGGACAGGGGCCGCGAGCAGTACTTC

d_gene: TRBD1
j_gene: TRBJ2-2
abundance: .
v_gene: TRBV10-3
len: 12
CDR3aa: CAIRQGAGELFF
CDR3nt: TGTGCCATCAGGCAGGGGGCCGGGGAGCTGTTTTTT

d_gene: TRBD2
j_gene: TRBJ2-1
abundance: .
v_gene: TRBV6-2/TRBV6-3
len: 12
CDR3aa: CASAGAGGSQFF
CDR3nt: TGTGCCAGCGCGGGAGCGGGGGGGTCGCAGTTCTTC

d_gene: .
j_gene: TRBJ2-3
abundance: few
v_gene: TRBV5-1
len: 13
CDR3aa: CASSFGAPDTQYF
CDR3nt: TGCGCCAGCAGCTTTGGGGCCCCAGATACGCAGTATTTT

d_gene: .
j_gene: TRBJ2-2
abundance: .
v_gene: TRBV6-5
len: 14
CDR3aa: CASSRQANTGELFF
CDR3nt: TGTGCCAGCAGCCGACAGGCGAACACCGGGGAGCTGTTTTTT

d_gene: .
j_gene: TRBJ1-1
abundance: few
v_gene: TRBV12-3/TRBV12-4
len: 13
CDR3aa: CATAAGLNTEAFF
CDR3nt: TGTGCCACCGCGGCAGGCCTGAACACTGAAGCTTTCTTT

d_gene: TRBD1
j_gene: TRBJ1-1
abundance: few
v_gene: TRBV7-6
len: 15
CDR3aa: CASSSWTGRYTEAFF
CDR3nt: TGTGCCAGCAGCTCCTGGACAGGGCGATACACTGAAGCTTTCTTT

d_gene: .
j_gene: TRBJ2-1
abundance: .
v_gene: TRBV20-1
len: 15
CDR3aa: CSASDSRGAYNEQFF
CDR3nt: TGCAGTGCTAGCGACTCTCGGGGTGCCTACAATGAGCAGTTCTTC

d_gene: .
j_gene: TRBJ1-5
abundance: few
v_gene: TRBV5-1
len: 13
CDR3aa: CASSVSGNQPQHF
CDR3nt: TGCGCCAGCAGCGTGTCGGGGAACCAGCCCCAGCATTTT

d_gene: TRBD2
j_gene: TRBJ2-5
abundance: .
v_gene: TRBV20-1
len: 15
CDR3aa: CSARDHGGGQETQYF
CDR3nt: TGCAGTGCTAGAGATCACGGGGGGGGACAAGAGACCCAGTACTTC

d_gene: .
j_gene: TRBJ2-2
abundance: .
v_gene: TRBV4-3
len: 14
CDR3aa: CASSQDTYTGELFF
CDR3nt: TGCGCCAGCAGCCAAGACACTTACACCGGGGAGCTGTTTTTT

d_gene: .
j_gene: TRBJ1-5
abundance: .
v_gene: TRBV5-1
len: 13
CDR3aa: CDSSLGGDQPQHF
CDR3nt: TGCGACAGCAGCTTGGGAGGGGACCAGCCCCAGCATTTT

d_gene: .
j_gene: TRBJ1-6
abundance: many
v_gene: TRBV29-1
len: 13
CDR3aa: CSVGASSDSPLHF
CDR3nt: TGCAGCGTTGGTGCCAGCTCCGATTCACCCCTCCACTTT

d_gene: .
j_gene: TRBJ2-3
abundance: .
v_gene: TRBV19
len: 16
CDR3aa: CASSTPGNMGTDTQYF
CDR3nt: TGTGCCAGTAGTACCCCGGGGAATATGGGCACAGATACGCAGTATTTT

d_gene: .
j_gene: TRBJ1-2
abundance: .
v_gene: TRBV5-5
len: 14
CDR3aa: CASNSGVQVYGYTF
CDR3nt: TGTGCCAGCAACAGTGGGGTTCAAGTCTATGGCTACACCTTC

d_gene: TRBD1
j_gene: TRBJ1-5
abundance: .
v_gene: TRBV12-3/TRBV12-4
len: 15
CDR3aa: CASSPGGGRNQPQHF
CDR3nt: TGTGCCAGCAGTCCAGGGGGAGGACGCAATCAGCCCCAGCATTTT

d_gene: .
j_gene: TRBJ1-4
abundance: few
v_gene: TRBV7-6
len: 17
CDR3aa: CASSLIAGIGRGEKLFF
CDR3nt: TGTGCCAGCAGCTTAATTGCCGGGATCGGGCGTGGGGAAAAACTGTTTTTT

d_gene: .
j_gene: TRBJ2-5
abundance: .
v_gene: TRBV14
len: 13
CDR3aa: CASSQARTGTQYF
CDR3nt: TGTGCCAGCAGCCAAGCCAGAACGGGGACCCAGTACTTC

d_gene: .
j_gene: TRBJ2-1
abundance: few
v_gene: TRBV29-1
len: 14
CDR3aa: CSPGRGGALNEQFF
CDR3nt: TGCAGCCCGGGTAGGGGGGGGGCCTTAAATGAGCAGTTCTTC

d_gene: TRBD2
j_gene: TRBJ2-1
abundance: .
v_gene: TRBV20-1
len: 16
CDR3aa: CSARDRTSGGYNEQFF
CDR3nt: TGCAGTGCTAGAGATCGAACTAGCGGGGGTTACAATGAGCAGTTCTTC

d_gene: .
j_gene: TRBJ2-7
abundance: few
v_gene: TRBV4-2
len: 14
CDR3aa: CASSPPGISYEQYF
CDR3nt: TGTGCCAGCAGCCCCCCCGGGATCTCCTACGAGCAGTACTTC

d_gene: TRBD1
j_gene: TRBJ2-5
abundance: once
v_gene: TRBV24-1
len: 14
CDR3aa: CATSDGQGAETQYF
CDR3nt: TGTGCCACCAGTGATGGACAGGGCGCGGAGACCCAGTACTTC

d_gene: TRBD2
j_gene: TRBJ2-3
abundance: few
v_gene: TRBV27
len: 15
CDR3aa: CASRISGASTDTQYF
CDR3nt: TGTGCCAGCAGGATTAGCGGGGCTAGCACAGATACGCAGTATTTT

d_gene: .
j_gene: TRBJ2-2
abundance: few
v_gene: TRBV6-5
len: 15
CDR3aa: CASTPLRARTGELFF
CDR3nt: TGTGCCAGCACCCCCCTGAGGGCCCGCACCGGGGAGCTGTTTTTT

d_gene: .
j_gene: TRBJ2-3
abundance: few
v_gene: TRBV5-1
len: 15
CDR3aa: CASSLGQGRADTQYF
CDR3nt: TGCGCCAGCAGCTTGGGACAGGGGAGGGCAGATACGCAGTATTTT

d_gene: .
j_gene: TRBJ1-2
abundance: .
v_gene: TRBV4-1
len: 15
CDR3aa: CASSQGPGQGGGYTF
CDR3nt: TGCGCCAGCAGCCAAGGCCCGGGCCAGGGAGGTGGCTACACCTTC

d_gene: .
j_gene: TRBJ2-5
abundance: few
v_gene: TRBV7-2
len: 14
CDR3aa: CASSLDWGTETQYF
CDR3nt: TGTGCCAGCAGCTTAGATTGGGGGACCGAGACCCAGTACTTC

d_gene: TRBD1
j_gene: TRBJ2-5
abundance: .
v_gene: TRBV5-1
len: 13
CDR3aa: CASSSGQEETQYF
CDR3nt: TGCGCCAGCAGCTCCGGACAGGAAGAGACCCAGTACTTC

d_gene: TRBD2
j_gene: TRBJ2-2
abundance: few
v_gene: TRBV4-2
len: 17
CDR3aa: CASSPLGGGDHGGMLFF
CDR3nt: TGTGCCAGCAGCCCGCTCGGCGGGGGAGATCACGGAGGGATGCTGTTTTTT

d_gene: TRBD1
j_gene: TRBJ1-2
abundance: few
v_gene: TRBV9
len: 17
CDR3aa: CASSVKGQGDRDYGYTF
CDR3nt: TGTGCCAGCAGCGTGAAGGGACAGGGGGATAGGGACTATGGCTACACCTTC

d_gene: .
j_gene: TRBJ2-4
abundance: few
v_gene: TRBV20-1
len: 13
CDR3aa: CSVVGVNENIQYF
CDR3nt: TGCAGTGTAGTCGGAGTGAACGAAAACATTCAGTACTTC

d_gene: TRBD2
j_gene: TRBJ2-5
abundance: .
v_gene: TRBV11-2
len: 13
CDR3aa: CASSRSGVETQYF
CDR3nt: TGTGCCAGCAGCCGTAGCGGGGTGGAGACCCAGTACTTC

d_gene: .
j_gene: TRBJ2-2
abundance: .
v_gene: TRBV3-1
len: 14
CDR3aa: CASSQDALAGELFF
CDR3nt: TGTGCCAGCAGCCAAGATGCGCTCGCCGGGGAGCTGTTTTTT